These 24 T cell receptor beta chains originate from one sample sequenced in a study of T cells in Graves' hyperthyroidism and ophthalmopathy. TCR beta CDR3 regions were amplified from RNA transcripts. The TCR CDR3 was amplified in a first-round RT-PCR using the HTBI primer set. TCRdb re-derived calls from the multiplex PCR reads in MiXCR, one entry per CDR3 protein. The data show fewer than 550,000 distinct CDR3 sequences, roughly 24% seen once. The sample was blood. These receptors all come from a woman in her twenties or thirties with Graves' ophthalmopathy.

This clonotype has a count of ten or more. This sequence joins TRBV10-3 and TRBJ2-6, with D possibly called TRBD1 or TRBD2 (5 bases each). Trimming took 0 bases from V and 4 from J, leaving 7 bases between them. Germline-derived CDR1 and CDR2 are ENHRY and SYGVKD. The CDR3 runs to 15 residues. The CDR3 sequence: CAISESGDGANVLTF. As DNA, the CDR3 is TGTGCCATCAGTGAGTCGGGGGACGGGGCCAACGTCCTGACTTTC.

This clonotype has at least ten counts. V usage is TRBV20-1 and J usage is TRBJ1-1, with D perhaps matching TRBD1 (6 bases). CDR3 length equals 14 residues. Trimming left V 5 bases short and J 4 bases short, with 17 bases between. CDR1 and CDR2 (germline): DFQATT, SNEGSKA (reference sequence). The CDR3 spells CSAAAVSGVTEAFF. Written as DNA, the CDR3 is TGCAGTGCTGCTGCAGTTTCAGGGGTCACTGAAGCTTTCTTT.

There are many counts of this clonotype. The rearrangement joins TRBV7-9 to TRBJ2-5, with D perhaps TRBD1 (6 bases). Germline loops: CDR1 SEHNR, CDR2 FQNEAQ (reference sequence). Trimming pared 5 bases from V and 2 bases from J, leaving 12 bases between. The CDR3 covers 14 residues. CDR3 nucleotide sequence: TGTGCCAGCAGCGCCACAGGGAATCAAGAGACCCAGTACTTC. Its protein product is CASSATGNQETQYF.

This clonotype was seen a few times. The chain combines TRBV4-1 with TRBJ2-7; 9 bases match TRBD2. The CDR3 sequence is 19 residues long. The V segment lost 0 bases and the J segment 0 bases; nucleotides outside the gene matches: 12. Germline loops: CDR1 MGHRA, CDR2 YSYEKL. This CDR3 is CASSQELGSGGDLSYEQYF. DNA of the CDR3: TGCGCCAGCAGCCAAGAGCTGGGTAGCGGGGGAGATCTCTCCTACGAGCAGTACTTC.

This clonotype was observed at least ten times. The V and J genes are TRBV27 and TRBJ1-5; no reliable D call. The V gene's germline CDR1 is MNHEY and CDR2 SMNVEV (reference sequence). The CDR3 is 15 amino acids. Trimming removed 8 bases at V and 7 bases at J, with 21 bases between. CDR3 bases: TGTGCCAGCGCATACACATTTACCGGAGGACAGCCCCAGCATTTT. This codes for CASAYTFTGGQPQHF.

This clonotype was detected only a few times. V and J are TRBV11-2 and TRBJ2-5, with 8 bases matching TRBD2. Germline lookup yields CDR1 SGHAT and CDR2 FQNNGV. V was clipped by 1 base and J by 1 base; unmatched bases: 5. CDR3 length: 16 residues. The CDR3 region has the DNA TGTGCCAGCAGCTTAGTGGAAGCGGGGGCCCAAGAGACCCAGTACTTC. It encodes CASSLVEAGAQETQYF.

There are many counts of this clonotype. The chain recombines TRBV5-1 with TRBJ2-7; the match to TRBD1 covers 9 bases. The CDR3 runs to 13 residues. CDR1 SGHRS and CDR2 YFSETQ come from the germline V gene. J was trimmed by 5 bases and V by 4 bases; bases with no gene match: 4. This CDR3 reads CASSRDRAHEQYF. The CDR3 DNA sequence: TGCGCCAGCAGCCGGGACAGGGCCCACGAGCAGTACTTC.

Concerning this clonotype: The CDR3 end shows no conserved phenylalanine or tryptophan, and so a read error is likely. It is unclear where the CDR3 begins or ends on the DNA, so no DNA is shown, and the CDR3 is as TCRdb lists it. This rearrangement joins TRBV20-1 to TRBJ2-2. The CDR3 is 11 amino acids long, termini counted. Germline V CDR1 and CDR2: DFQATT, SNEGSKA (reference sequence). CDR3 amino acids: CSAANTGELCL.

Ten or more counts support this clonotype. V and J are TRBV12-3 or TRBV12-4 and TRBJ2-2; the D call may be TRBD1 or TRBD2 (5 bases each). V lost 5 bases and J 4 bases, leaving 14 bases between the germline ends. This CDR3 has 15 residues. The CDR3 nucleotides are TGTGCCAGCAGTGTGGGACCTGGGGTCACCGGGGAGCTGTTTTTT. It is translated as CASSVGPGVTGELFF.

At least ten counts were recorded for this clonotype. The chain combines TRBV6-1 with TRBJ2-7; 7 bases are shared with TRBD2. With V trimmed by 3 bases and J by 1 base, 6 bases remained unmatched. Germline assignment: CDR1 MNHNS and CDR2 SASEGT. The CDR3 loop spans 15 amino acids. The CDR3 region is CASSDPGLRSYEQYF. CDR3 in DNA: TGTGCCAGCAGTGATCCGGGACTAAGGTCCTACGAGCAGTACTTC.

This clonotype appeared many times. The CDR3 loop reads CASTPSTGLGGYTF. CDR3 nucleotides: TGTGCCAGCACCCCTTCGACAGGGCTCGGGGGCTACACCTTC. The gene calls are TRBV7-2 and TRBJ1-2, with 7 bases aligning to TRBD1. Germline assignment: CDR1 SGHTA and CDR2 FQGNSA. The CDR3 has 14 residues. The J segment lost 8 bases and the V segment lost 7 bases, leaving 13 bases of the junction unmatched.

In its sample, this clonotype was seen many times. V and J are TRBV15 and TRBJ2-4; tentatively, D is TRBD1 (5 bases). Germline CDR1 and CDR2: LNHNV and YYDKDF (reference sequence). V gave up 5 bases and J gave up 0 bases, with 14 bases separating them. The CDR3 is made up of 16 amino acids. CDR3: CATSPLGQGAKNIQYF. The DNA for the CDR3 is TGTGCCACCAGCCCATTGGGGCAGGGAGCCAAAAACATTCAGTACTTC.

This clonotype showed up many times. The chain uses TRBV12-3 or TRBV12-4 and TRBJ2-5; the D gene is possibly TRBD1 (6 bases). The CDR3 consists of 16 residues. With 7 bases removed from V and 3 bases from J, the gap between germline ends came to 21 bases. The CDR3 protein is CASTQGLANSKETQYF. In DNA, the CDR3 is TGTGCCAGCACTCAGGGGTTGGCGAACTCCAAAGAGACCCAGTACTTC.

This clonotype occurred a few times. This sequence may be a read error, since a much larger clone differs from it by one base. The CDR3 does not end in the conserved phenylalanine or tryptophan, so this is likely a read error. The CDR3 is CSVERQGDRGYTY. The CDR3 nucleotides read TGCAGCGTTGAACGGCAGGGTGATCGCGGCTACACCTAC. V gene TRBV29-1 combines with J gene TRBJ1-2; TRBD1 might be the D (5 bases). Germline assignment: CDR1 SQVTM and CDR2 ANQGSEA. Between the trimmed V and J ends, which lost 2 bases and 8 bases, there was a span of 15 bases. This CDR3 is 13 amino acids long.

This chain links TRBV7-2 with TRBJ1-2; tentatively, D is TRBD1 (5 bases). The CDR3 covers 13 residues. The germline V gene has CDR1 SGHTA and CDR2 FQGNSA. Deletions cut 4 bases from V and 8 bases from J, with 14 bases between. The CDR3 region is CASSSRPRDGYTF. CDR3 DNA sequence: TGTGCCAGCAGCTCGAGGCCCAGGGACGGCTACACCTTC.

This clonotype has more than one count but fewer than ten. This sequence may be a read error, since a much larger clone differs from it by one base. The rearrangement joins TRBV7-2 to TRBJ2-7; tentatively, D is TRBD1 (5 bases). Trimming left V 3 bases short and J 2 bases short, with 11 bases between. The CDR3 is 14 amino acids. CDR1 and CDR2 from the germline V gene are SGHTA and FQGNSA. CDR3 sequence (DNA): TGTGCCAGCAGCTTGTCAGGGTACGCCTACGAGCAGTACTTC. Residues: CASSLSGYAYEQYF.

This chain connects TRBV4-2 to TRBJ2-7; 14 nucleotides agree with TRBD2. V lost 4 bases, J lost 3 bases, and 14 bases stayed unmatched. The CDR3 is made up of 19 amino acids. The germline V gene encodes CDR1 LGHNA and CDR2 YNFKEQ. The chain's CDR3 is CASSPGTGLAGGAVYEQYF. The CDR3 nucleotides read TGTGCCAGCAGCCCCGGGACTGGACTAGCGGGAGGTGCTGTCTACGAGCAGTACTTC.

In its sample, this clonotype was seen many times. V usage is TRBV11-1 and J usage is TRBJ2-7; 8 bases map to TRBD1. The CDR3 covers 12 residues. With V trimmed by 5 bases and J by 6 bases, 3 bases remained unmatched. Germline CDR1 reads SGHAT; CDR2 reads FQDESV (reference sequence). CDR3 nucleotide sequence: TGTGCCAGCAGCGCCGACAGGGGCGAGCAGTACTTC. Protein: CASSADRGEQYF.

Many counts were recorded for this clonotype. The chain links TRBV18 to TRBJ1-1; no clear D gene. Trimming removed 3 bases at V and 6 bases at J, with 14 bases between. The germline V gene has CDR1 KGHSH and CDR2 LQKENI. This CDR3 is built from 14 residues. CDR3: CASSPPLPKAEAFF. CDR3 DNA: TGTGCCAGCTCACCTCCCTTACCCAAGGCTGAAGCTTTCTTT.

This clonotype was detected many times. V is TRBV29-1 and J is TRBJ2-2, with 9 bases identical to TRBD1. Germline V gene data show CDR1 as SQVTM and CDR2 as ANQGSEA. The CDR3 is made up of 13 amino acids. V dropped 5 bases and J dropped 6; count of bases not matched to a gene: 4. The CDR3 bases are TGCAGCGTTTGGACAGGGGCGGCCGGGGAGCTGTTTTTT. It encodes CSVWTGAAGELFF.

In its sample, this clonotype was seen once. The chain links TRBV5-1 to TRBJ1-2, with TRBD1 matching 8 bases. V shed 4 bases, J shed 8 bases, and the junction held 13 bases outside the gene matches. CDR3 size: 15 residues. The germline V gene has CDR1 SGHRS and CDR2 YFSETQ. In DNA, the CDR3 is TGCGCCAGCAGCCTTTTGGCAGGGGGCGCTTGGGGCTACACCTTC. Translated: CASSLLAGGAWGYTF.

The rearrangement uses TRBV6-1 and TRBJ1-5, with D possibly being TRBD1 (5 bases). Trimming shortened V by 4 bases and J by 0 bases, and 13 bases separated the two germline ends. Germline CDR1 is MNHNS and CDR2 is SASEGT. This CDR3 region has 16 residues. The CDR3 sequence: CASSVEGTYSNQPQHF. In DNA, the CDR3 is TGTGCCAGCAGTGTGGAGGGGACCTATAGCAATCAGCCCCAGCATTTT.

This clonotype was seen at least ten times. V is TRBV27 and J is TRBJ1-5; 8 nucleotides line up with TRBD1. The CDR3 spans 15 residues. V trimming: 4 bases; J trimming: 7 bases; junction bases outside the gene matches: 9. The V gene's germline CDR1 is MNHEY and CDR2 SMNVEV (reference sequence). The CDR3: CASSSLQGAGQPQHF. Written as DNA, the CDR3 is TGTGCCAGCAGTTCCCTGCAGGGGGCTGGGCAGCCCCAGCATTTT.

At least ten counts were recorded for this clonotype. The chain recombines TRBV20-1 with TRBJ1-5; D possibly corresponds to TRBD1 (5 bases). With 4 bases removed from V and 0 bases from J, the gap between germline ends came to 13 bases. CDR3 length equals 15 residues. Germline V lookup: CDR1 DFQATT, CDR2 SNEGSKA (reference sequence). CDR3 coding DNA: TGCAGTGCTATCGACAGCAAATATAGCAATCAGCCCCAGCATTTT. Amino acid sequence: CSAIDSKYSNQPQHF.